These 18 T cell receptor beta chains originate from one sample sequenced in a study. Profiling relied on immunoSEQ multiplex PCR, and the TCRdb table lists in-frame clones only, not all of them. The sample includes tens of thousands of clones, about 94% seen only once; the top ten take around 4.6%. Sequencing used PBMCs. These receptor sequences come from a man aged 35-49 years with rheumatoid arthritis.

The chain combines TRBV29-1 with TRBJ2-1; a possible D gene is TRBD2 (6 bases). The V end was cut by 0 bases, the J end by 5 bases, with 17 bases between. In germline, CDR1 is SQVTM, CDR2 ANQGSEA. The CDR3 runs to 16 residues. The CDR3 here is CSVEDFVTGVNNEQFF. The CDR3 coding sequence is TGCAGCGTTGAAGATTTCGTGACGGGGGTTAACAATGAGCAGTTCTTC.

The chain uses TRBV7-8 and TRBJ1-1; the D gene is possibly TRBD1 (5 bases). CDR1 SGHVS and CDR2 FQNEAQ come from the germline V gene. Trimming removed 1 base from V and 1 base from J, with 13 bases in between. This CDR3 is built from 16 residues. The chain's CDR3 is CASSLVIVGQNTEAFF. CDR3 sequence (DNA): TGTGCCAGCAGCTTAGTTATTGTAGGACAGAACACTGAAGCTTTCTTT.

The chain joins TRBV29-1 to TRBJ2-5; perhaps TRBD1 as D (6 bases). The V gene's germline CDR1 is SQVTM and CDR2 ANQGSEA. This CDR3 contains 11 residues. The germline V and J ends were trimmed by 7 bases and 2 bases, with 8 bases remaining between them. CDR3 region: CSAGQQETQYF. Here the CDR3 DNA reads TGCAGCGCTGGACAGCAAGAGACCCAGTACTTC.

This chain links TRBV5-5 with TRBJ1-1; D is unresolved. CDR1 and CDR2 from the germline V gene are SGHKS and YYEKEE (reference sequence). V was pared by 2 bases and J by 4 bases, with 12 bases between. CDR3 length equals 14 residues. The CDR3 nucleotides read TGTGCCAGCAGCTTCTCAGAGGGTCGCACTGAAGCTTTCTTT. It specifies CASSFSEGRTEAFF.

This clone occurred once. This chain links TRBV6-5 with TRBJ1-1; D is ambiguous. The V end lost 4 bases, the J end lost 1 base, and 7 bases lay between the germline ends. Germline CDR1 reads MNHEY; CDR2 reads SVGAGI. The length of the CDR3 is 13 residues. In nucleotides, the CDR3 is TGTGCCAGCAGTTTAGACAAGAACACTGAAGCTTTCTTT. The encoded protein is CASSLDKNTEAFF.

Points on this clone: Other DNA sequences in this sample translate to the same CDR3. This chain links TRBV27 with TRBJ2-7; D not resolved. Looked up from germline, CDR1 is MNHEY and CDR2 is SMNVEV (reference sequence). Trimming shortened V by 3 bases and J by 6 bases, and 9 bases separated the two germline ends. This CDR3 is 12 amino acids long. CDR3 coding DNA: TGTGCCAGCAGTTTCCCCGGTAGCGAGCAGTACTTC. Its protein product is CASSFPGSEQYF.

The genes are TRBV5-4 and TRBJ1-1; the D is unclear. The CDR3 length is 14 residues. Germline CDR1 is SGHNT and CDR2 is YYREEE (reference sequence). The V end was cut by 2 bases, the J end by 1 base, with 9 bases between. CDR3 in DNA: TGTGCCAGCAGCTTCGGCAGGAAGAACACTGAAGCTTTCTTT. This encodes CASSFGRKNTEAFF.

V is TRBV7-8 and J is TRBJ1-1, with 7 bases that match TRBD1. There are 15 residues in the CDR3. The V segment lost 5 bases and the J segment 2 bases; nucleotides outside the gene matches: 8. Germline CDR1 reads SGHVS; CDR2 reads FQNEAQ. CDR3 sequence (DNA): TGTGCCAGCAGCCCGAGGACAGGCGCAAACACTGAAGCTTTCTTT. Its translation is CASSPRTGANTEAFF.

As regards this clone: One junction end does not reproduce the germline sequence, and a read error may be involved. The chain employs TRBV5-1 and TRBJ2-5; weak D call: TRBD2 (6 bases). CDR1 is SGHRS and CDR2 is YFSETQ in the germline V gene. The CDR3 length is 13 residues. The chain's CDR3 is CASRLEGQETQYF. The DNA for the CDR3 is TGCGCCAGCCGCTTGGAGGGCCAAGAGACCCAGTACTTC.

This clone was detected once. This chain uses TRBV7-3 with TRBJ2-1; TRBD2 matches 7 bases. Germline assignment: CDR1 SGHTA and CDR2 FQGTGA. V lost 0 bases and J lost 8; bases outside the gene matches: 4. This CDR3 comprises 14 residues. Here the CDR3 DNA reads TGTGCCAGCAGCTTAACAGGTCTAGCGGATGAGCAGTTCTTC. Translation gives CASSLTGLADEQFF.

The genes are TRBV11-1 and TRBJ1-2; the D gene is possibly TRBD1 (5 bases). Germline lookup yields CDR1 SGHAT and CDR2 FQDESV (reference sequence). The CDR3 totals 13 residues. Trimming took off 5 bases at V and 7 bases at J, with 14 bases between the two ends. CDR3 sequence reads: CASSPGGALGYTF. The CDR3 coding sequence is TGTGCCAGCAGCCCGGGGGGAGCTCTTGGCTACACCTTC.

This clone was observed once. The chain's CDR3 is CASSPSGGRADTQYF. The CDR3 nucleotides are TGTGCCAGCAGCCCTAGCGGGGGGAGGGCAGATACGCAGTATTTT. The chain recombines TRBV3-1 (or the pseudogene TRBV3-2) with TRBJ2-3; 11 bases agree with TRBD2. The J segment lost 4 bases and the V segment lost 4 bases, leaving 4 bases of the junction unmatched. CDR1 and CDR2 from the germline V gene are LGHDT and YNNKEL (reference sequence). This CDR3 spans 15 amino acids.

The chain joins TRBV7-9 to TRBJ2-7; the D gene is possibly TRBD1 (6 bases). This CDR3 comprises 14 residues. Germline-derived CDR1 and CDR2 are SEHNR and FQNEAQ (reference sequence). The germline V and J ends were trimmed by 5 bases and 4 bases, with 15 bases remaining between them. DNA for the CDR3: TGTGCCAGCAGCGATCAACAGGGAACATACGAGCAGTACTTC. This encodes CASSDQQGTYEQYF.

This clone was found once. The chain combines TRBV7-9 with TRBJ1-4; tentatively, D is TRBD1 (6 bases). Germline-derived CDR1 and CDR2 are SEHNR and FQNEAQ (reference sequence). The CDR3 is made up of 18 amino acids. V was cut by 1 base and J by 0 bases, with 15 bases left in between. The CDR3 spells CASSLGWGGSSTNEKLFF. CDR3 DNA sequence: TGTGCCAGCAGCTTAGGCTGGGGGGGCAGTTCAACTAATGAAAAACTGTTTTTT. Full variable domain (remainder filled in from reference TRBV7-9 and TRBJ1-4): DTGVSQNPRHKITKRGQNVTFRCDPISEHNRLYWYRQTLGQGPEFLTYFQNEAQLEKSRLLSDRFSAERPKGSFSTLEIQRTEQGDSAMYLCASSLGWGGSSTNEKLFFGSGTQLSVL.

V is TRBV5-6 and J is TRBJ1-5; possible D gene TRBD1, 6 bases. Per germline, CDR1 SGHDT and CDR2 YYEEEE. Trimming stripped 0 bases from V and 5 bases from J, with 9 bases between. CDR3 size: 14 residues. This CDR3 reads CASSLEGGYQPQHF. CDR3 nucleotides: TGTGCCAGCAGCTTGGAAGGGGGTTATCAGCCCCAGCATTTT.

The chain uses TRBV12-5 and TRBJ1-2; 7 nucleotides line up with TRBD1. CDR3 size: 14 residues. V trimming: 6 bases; J trimming: 7 bases; junction bases outside the gene matches: 11. Germline V gives CDR1 LGHNT, CDR2 FRNRAP. As DNA, the CDR3 is TGTGCTAGTGGGTCGCAGGGGGGGGTAGTTGGCTACACCTTC. Translated: CASGSQGGVVGYTF.

In DNA form, the CDR3 reads TGTGCCAGCATTCGGACTAGCGAGGGTGAGCAGTTCTTC. Amino acids: CASIRTSEGEQFF. V and J are TRBV28 and TRBJ2-1, with 9 bases identical to TRBD2. Trimming removed 7 bases from V and 9 bases from J; junction bases left unmatched: 7. The germline gives CDR1 MDHEN, CDR2 SYDVKM. The length of the CDR3 is 13 residues.

The chain recombines TRBV27 with TRBJ2-7; D might be TRBD2 (6 bases). Germline V gene lookup returns CDR1 MNHEY and CDR2 SMNVEV (reference sequence). Trimming left V 6 bases short and J 5 bases short, with 17 bases between. This CDR3 is 14 amino acids long. The CDR3, as DNA: TGTGCCAGCAGCCCTTGGACTAATAACGACGAGCAGTACTTC. Translated, it gives CASSPWTNNDEQYF.